These 26 T cell receptor beta chains were all obtained from the same sample, sequenced in a study of human T cells and chemical hapten exposure. Time point described: patch test 1, 2 weeks after DPC sensitization. Sample treatment: therapeutic diphenylcyclopropenone sensitization with weekly scalp DPC. Total RNA was isolated from whole blood that had not been fractionated. TCRdb recomputed calls from the RACE reads with MiXCR, one row per CDR3 protein. Of tens of thousands of distinct CDR3 sequences in the sample, approximately 11% are singletons; the top ten hold under 2%. Sequenced here: whole blood, sampled in connection with sensitization to the hapten diphenylcyclopropenone (DPC). The origin of the receptors is a woman in her thirties or forties with alopecia areata. Some clones in this sample may be carry-over from other donors' samples.

The chain uses TRBV4-1 and TRBJ2-7; 9 bases are a match to TRBD2. Germline V gene sequence: CDR1 MGHRA, CDR2 YSYEKL. V was clipped by 4 bases and J by 1 base; unmatched bases: 8. The CDR3 length is 16 residues. The CDR3 DNA follows: TGCGCCAGCAGCCGCACATTAGCGGGAGTTTCCTACGAGCAGTACTTC. Protein sequence: CASSRTLAGVSYEQYF.

In this sample, this clonotype turned up many times. Written as DNA, the CDR3 is TGTGCCAGCAGTTTGGAGGGGGGGCAAGTGCAGTTCTTC. Protein: CASSLEGGQVQFF. The chain joins TRBV27 to TRBJ2-1, with D possibly TRBD2 on 7 matching bases. This CDR3 is 13 amino acids long. From germline, CDR1 is MNHEY and CDR2 SMNVEV (reference sequence). V gave up 3 bases and J gave up 12 bases, with 15 bases separating them.

This clonotype was counted many times. This chain joins TRBV28 and TRBJ1-2; D perhaps matches TRBD1 (5 bases). The V gene's germline CDR1 is MDHEN and CDR2 SYDVKM. V gave up 4 bases and J gave up 4 bases, with 13 bases separating them. The CDR3 is made up of 14 amino acids. Here the CDR3 DNA reads TGTGCCAGCAGTTCCTCCCCAGGGAGCTATGGCTACACCTTC. Translating gives CASSSSPGSYGYTF.

This clonotype has more than one count but fewer than ten. The V gene is TRBV28, the J gene TRBJ2-1; TRBD1 is a possible D gene (5 bases). CDR1 and CDR2 (germline): MDHEN, SYDVKM. The CDR3 is made up of 14 amino acids. The V end was cut by 2 bases, the J end by 1 base, with 6 bases between. The CDR3 protein is CASSLGASYNEQFF. The CDR3 DNA reads TGTGCCAGCAGTTTAGGGGCTTCCTACAATGAGCAGTTCTTC.

The CDR3 coding sequence is TGCAGTGCTAGAGATCCCAGGACGAACACTGAAGCTTTCTTT. Translation gives CSARDPRTNTEAFF. The chain couples TRBV20-1 to TRBJ1-1; D not certain. V was cut by 0 bases and J by 1 base, with 9 bases left in between. CDR3 length: 14 amino acids. CDR1 is DFQATT, CDR2 SNEGSKA, per germline (reference sequence).

This clonotype has a handful of counts. V gene TRBV20-1 combines with J gene TRBJ2-7, with 8 bases that match TRBD2. Germline CDR1 reads DFQATT; CDR2 reads SNEGSKA (reference sequence). The CDR3 spans 12 residues. For the CDR3, the DNA is TGCAGAGCCGGGACTAGCTCCTACGAGCAGTACTTC. This translates into CRAGTSSYEQYF.

This clonotype was seen only a few times. As DNA, the CDR3 is TGTGCCAGCAGCCAAGGGGTGCGACTTGGCTACACCTTC. Its protein product is CASSQGVRLGYTF. This chain links TRBV3-1 with TRBJ1-2; D unclear. Looked up from germline, CDR1 is LGHDT and CDR2 is YNNKEL (reference sequence). CDR3 length: 13 residues. The V end lost 1 base, the J end lost 7 bases, and 10 bases lay between the germline ends.

This clonotype was counted ten times or more. The V call is TRBV29-1, the J call TRBJ2-7, with a weak D call TRBD1 (6 bases). Germline CDR1 reads SQVTM; CDR2 reads ANQGSEA. V was shortened by 2 bases and J by 7 bases, with 15 bases between the two germline ends. This CDR3 is built from 13 residues. CDR3 in DNA: TGCAGCGTTGAAAAAAACAGGGCAGGTGAGCAGTACTTC. Its translation: CSVEKNRAGEQYF.

In this sample, this clonotype turned up a few times. The CDR3 DNA reads as TGCGCCAGCAGCTCGGGACAGCGAAATGAAAAACTGTTTTTT. Protein sequence: CASSSGQRNEKLFF. This chain connects TRBV5-1 to TRBJ1-4, with TRBD1 identical over 7 bases. Losses at the gene ends were 3 bases for V and 5 bases for J; bases not matched to a gene: 4. The CDR3 totals 14 residues. Germline V gene lookup returns CDR1 SGHRS and CDR2 YFSETQ.

V gene TRBV28 combines with J gene TRBJ1-2, with 9 positions matching TRBD1. This CDR3 is 15 amino acids long. V lost 11 bases to trimming and J lost 2 bases; unmatched junction nucleotides: 12. Per the germline V gene, CDR1 is MDHEN and CDR2 is SYDVKM. The CDR3 region is CASWGRDRENYGYTF. Written as DNA, the CDR3 is TGTGCCTCCTGGGGAAGGGACAGGGAAAACTATGGCTACACCTTC.

The table lists this clonotype with many counts. This chain links TRBV12-3 or TRBV12-4 with TRBJ1-5; no definite D call. The V gene lost 6 bases and the J gene lost 0 bases, with 12 bases spanning the gap. The CDR3 length is 15 residues. CDR3 in amino acids: CASRPTFYSNQPQHF. CDR3 bases: TGTGCCAGCAGACCGACCTTTTATAGCAATCAGCCCCAGCATTTT.

The chain couples TRBV30 to TRBJ2-2; D not resolved. Deletions cut 3 bases from V and 0 bases from J, with 17 bases between. The CDR3 runs 17 residues. CDR1 is GTSNPN, CDR2 SVGIG, per germline (reference sequence). The DNA for the CDR3 is TGTGCCTGGAGCCTCGATTGCAAGGATGCGAACACCGGGGAGCTGTTTTTT. It translates to CAWSLDCKDANTGELFF.

The chain links TRBV11-3 to TRBJ1-1, with unresolved D. Germline V gene lookup returns CDR1 SGHNT and CDR2 YENEEA. V was cut by 5 bases and J by 1 base, with 8 bases left in between. CDR3 size: 13 residues. The DNA for the CDR3 is TGTGCCAGCAGCGTATCGCGGAACACTGAAGCTTTCTTT. This translates into CASSVSRNTEAFF. Combining the CDR3 with reference TRBV11-3 and TRBJ1-1 gives the whole variable domain EAGVVQSPRYKIIEKKQPVAFWCNPISGHNTLYWYLQNLGQGPELLIRYENEEAVDDSQLPKDRFSAERLKGVDSTLKIQPAELGDSAVYLCASSVSRNTEAFFGQGTRLTVV.

Ten or more counts support this clonotype. As DNA, the CDR3 is TGCAGCGTTGATAGTCGGGGAGACTCCTACGAGCAGTACTTC. Protein: CSVDSRGDSYEQYF. The chain has TRBV29-1 and TRBJ2-7, with a possible D match to TRBD2 (5 bases). Germline V lookup: CDR1 SQVTM, CDR2 ANQGSEA. The length of the CDR3 is 14 residues. V dropped 3 bases and J dropped 0 bases, with 12 bases sitting between them.

The chain uses TRBV2 and TRBJ2-6; TRBD1 matches at 8 bases. Germline CDR1 reads SNHLY; CDR2 reads FYNNEI. The CDR3 spans 17 residues. V gave up 0 bases and J gave up 3 bases; unmatched junction bases: 4. The CDR3 sequence is CASSEAGTGGGANVLTF. For the CDR3, the DNA is TGTGCCAGCAGTGAAGCTGGGACAGGTGGTGGGGCCAACGTCCTGACTTTC.

This clonotype has at least ten counts. The chain has TRBV29-1 and TRBJ2-1, with D hard to call. The germline V gene encodes CDR1 SQVTM and CDR2 ANQGSEA. Trimming took off 0 bases at V and 5 bases at J, with 2 bases between the two ends. The CDR3 sequence is 11 residues long. CDR3 bases: TGCAGCGTTGAAGATAACAATGAGCAGTTCTTC. Its translation: CSVEDNNEQFF.

V gene TRBV7-3 combines with J gene TRBJ2-6; D possibly corresponds to TRBD1 (6 bases). Trimming cost V 6 bases and J 2 bases, with 14 bases left between them. CDR1 is SGHTA and CDR2 is FQGTGA in the germline V gene. The CDR3 runs 16 residues. For the CDR3, the DNA is TGTGCCAGCAGTATTACCTCAGGGGCTGGGGCCAACGTCCTGACTTTC. Translation gives CASSITSGAGANVLTF.

This clonotype appeared once. V gene TRBV14 combines with J gene TRBJ2-7; D remains unclear. Germline V gene sequence: CDR1 SGHDN, CDR2 FVKESK. The germline V and J ends were trimmed by 1 base and 7 bases, with 11 bases remaining between them. The CDR3 extends over 13 amino acids. CDR3 sequence reads: CASSQASVGEQYF. Written as DNA, the CDR3 is TGTGCCAGCAGCCAAGCGTCGGTTGGTGAGCAGTACTTC.

This clonotype has ten or more counts. The rearrangement joins TRBV10-2 to TRBJ1-4; TRBD1 matches at 9 bases. After removal of 8 bases from V and 7 bases from J, the junction contained 5 bases not matched to a gene. Germline CDR1 WSHSY, CDR2 SAAADI. CDR3 length equals 13 residues. CDR3 DNA sequence: TGCGCCAGCCGACAGGGGGGACTTGAAAAACTGTTTTTT. It is translated as CASRQGGLEKLFF.

Ten or more counts support this clonotype. This chain joins TRBV6-9 and TRBJ2-2; tentatively, D is TRBD1 (6 bases). Per the germline V gene, CDR1 is MNHGY and CDR2 is SVAAGI. The V gene lost 10 bases and the J gene lost 2 bases, with 14 bases spanning the gap. The CDR3 has 14 amino acids. This CDR3 is CANVDRTNTGELFF. The CDR3 bases are TGTGCCAACGTCGACAGGACCAACACCGGGGAGCTGTTTTTT.

This clonotype turned up a few times. This chain joins TRBV6-2 or TRBV6-3 and TRBJ1-2; D possibly corresponds to TRBD1 (5 bases). The CDR3 is made up of 13 amino acids. V dropped 3 bases and J dropped 6 bases, with 11 bases sitting between them. Germline-derived CDR1 and CDR2 are MNHEY and SVGEGT. The CDR3 DNA reads TGTGCCAGCAGTTATGAGAGACAGCATGGCTACACCTTC. It translates to CASSYERQHGYTF.

CDR3 nucleotides: TGCGCCAGCAGCTTGGGATCGGGACAGAAAGAGACCCAGTACTTC. Its protein product is CASSLGSGQKETQYF. The chain is built from TRBV5-1 and TRBJ2-5; 7 bases are a match to TRBD1. CDR3 size: 15 residues. Trimming removed 0 bases from V and 3 bases from J; junction bases left unmatched: 5. The germline V gene encodes CDR1 SGHRS and CDR2 YFSETQ.

This clonotype was picked up a small number of times. The chain employs TRBV7-2 and TRBJ2-5; tentatively, D is TRBD1 (6 bases). In germline, CDR1 is SGHTA, CDR2 FQGNSA. Between the trimmed V and J ends, which lost 5 bases and 5 bases, there was a span of 15 bases. The CDR3 sequence is 14 residues long. This CDR3 is CASSPPQGHETQYF. The CDR3 DNA sequence: TGTGCCAGCAGCCCCCCACAGGGACACGAGACCCAGTACTTC.

The chain combines TRBV18 with TRBJ1-1; 10 bases are a match to TRBD1. The J segment lost 5 bases and the V segment lost 5 bases, leaving 5 bases of the junction unmatched. This CDR3 has 14 residues. Germline assignment: CDR1 KGHSH and CDR2 LQKENI. For the CDR3, the DNA is TGTGCCAGCTCAGCCGGACAGGGGGTGACTGAAGCTTTCTTT. Translation gives CASSAGQGVTEAFF.

CDR3 in DNA: TGTGCCAGCAGTGAGACGACAGGGCCCTACGAGCAGTACTTC. Amino acids: CASSETTGPYEQYF. This chain connects TRBV28 to TRBJ2-7; 7 bases match TRBD1. The germline CDR1 and CDR2 sequences are MDHEN and SYDVKM. V was clipped by 5 bases and J by 2 bases; unmatched bases: 6. CDR3 length: 14 amino acids.

This clonotype was found many times. The chain uses TRBV28 and TRBJ2-3, with a weak D call TRBD1 (5 bases). The CDR3 is made up of 18 amino acids. Deletions cut 2 bases from V and 1 base from J, with 19 bases between. The V gene's germline CDR1 is MDHEN and CDR2 SYDVKM. This CDR3 is CASSLIAPAGWRTDTQYF. The CDR3 DNA reads TGTGCCAGCAGTTTAATTGCCCCCGCAGGGTGGCGCACAGATACGCAGTATTTT.